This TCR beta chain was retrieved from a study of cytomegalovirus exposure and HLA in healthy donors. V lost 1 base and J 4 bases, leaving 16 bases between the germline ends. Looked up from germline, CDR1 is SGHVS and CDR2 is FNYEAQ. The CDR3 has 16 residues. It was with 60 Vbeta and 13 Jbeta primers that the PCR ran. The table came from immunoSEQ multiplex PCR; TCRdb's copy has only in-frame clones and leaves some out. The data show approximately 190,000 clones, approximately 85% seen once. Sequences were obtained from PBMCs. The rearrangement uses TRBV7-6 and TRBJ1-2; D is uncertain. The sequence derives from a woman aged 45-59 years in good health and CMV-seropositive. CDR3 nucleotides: TGTGCCAGCAGCTTAGACCACCCCTCCGAGGGCTATGGCTACACCTTC. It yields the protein CASSLDHPSEGYGYTF.